One sample yielded the 8 T cell receptor beta chains listed below, sequenced in a study of cytomegalovirus exposure and HLA in healthy donors (dated by TCRdb to 2016 to 2017). The method behind the library was the immunoSEQ multiplex PCR assay. For the multiplex PCR, a mixture combining 60 forward primers for TCR Vbeta segments and 13 reverse primers for TCR Jbeta segments was used. In its TCRdb copy, this immuneACCESS table keeps in-frame sequences only and misses some clones. Where compared with another copy, unresolved V genes explain less than half of these, and the others have no known cause. The sample table records 85,000 to 90,000 clones. 15% of the sample belongs to the ten largest clones. The source material was PBMCs. The receptor set was obtained from a man aged 50 or older in good health and CMV-seropositive.

This sequence joins TRBV29-1 and TRBJ2-3; 8 bases line up with TRBD2. Losses at the gene ends were 4 bases for V and 4 bases for J; bases not matched to a gene: 7. CDR1 is SQVTM, CDR2 ANQGSEA, per germline. This CDR3 is 14 amino acids long. The CDR3 sequence is CSVGLAGFADTQYF. The CDR3 nucleotides are TGCAGCGTTGGGTTAGCGGGATTCGCAGATACGCAGTATTTT.

This chain uses TRBV28 with TRBJ1-1, with 9 bases fitting TRBD1. The CDR3 is 17 amino acids. V shed 3 bases, J shed 4 bases, and the junction held 12 bases outside the gene matches. The germline gives CDR1 MDHEN, CDR2 SYDVKM. DNA of the CDR3: TGTGCCAGCAGTTTCGTATCCGGGACAGGGCTGGGCACTGAAGCTTTCTTT. This sequence encodes CASSFVSGTGLGTEAFF. Full variable domain (remainder filled in from reference TRBV28 and TRBJ1-1): DVKVTQSSRYLVKRTGEKVFLECVQDMDHENMFWYRQDPGLGLRLIYFSYDVKMKEKGDIPEGYSVSREKKERFSLILESASTNQTSMYLCASSFVSGTGLGTEAFFGQGTRLTVV.

The chain has TRBV13 and TRBJ2-7, with D unresolved. V was clipped by 0 bases and J by 2 bases, with 8 bases between them. This CDR3 comprises 14 residues. Germline CDR1 and CDR2: PRHDT and FYEKMQ (reference sequence). The CDR3 reads CASSLGQATYEQYF. CDR3 in DNA: TGTGCCAGCAGCTTAGGTCAGGCAACCTACGAGCAGTACTTC.

V gene TRBV7-2 combines with J gene TRBJ1-4, with TRBD1 identical over 9 bases. Germline values: CDR1 SGHTA, CDR2 FQGNSA. Germline trimming cut 6 bases from V and 4 bases from J; bases unmatched to any gene: 3. CDR3 length: 14 residues. The CDR3 DNA is TGTGCCAGCAGTACGGGACAGGGTAATGAAAAACTGTTTTTT. It specifies CASSTGQGNEKLFF.

The chain carries TRBV7-8 and TRBJ2-2; 8 positions match TRBD2. CDR3 length: 17 residues. The germline V gene has CDR1 SGHVS and CDR2 FQNEAQ. The ends lost 3 bases at V and 4 bases at J; junction bases unmatched: 10. This CDR3 is CASSFRGSGTTTGELFF. The CDR3 region has the DNA TGTGCCAGCAGCTTTCGGGGTAGCGGGACTACCACCGGGGAGCTGTTTTTT.

The chain carries TRBV4-2 and TRBJ2-7; possible D gene TRBD2, 6 bases. The CDR3 loop spans 16 amino acids. V lost 1 base to trimming and J lost 0 bases, with 13 bases between them. Germline CDR1 is LGHNA and CDR2 is YNFKEQ. CDR3 DNA: TGTGCCAGCAGCCAAGTAGTTAGCGGATACTCCTACGAGCAGTACTTC. It encodes CASSQVVSGYSYEQYF.

As concerns this clone: At one boundary the junction diverges from the germline segment, which might be a read error. The chain's CDR3 is CASSLAGVAAGELFF. In DNA form, the CDR3 reads TGTGCCAGCAGCCTAGCGGGAGTGGCGGCCGGGGAGCTGTTTTTT. This chain links TRBV7-2 with TRBJ2-2, with 10 bases lining up with TRBD2. This CDR3 is built from 15 residues. CDR1 is SGHTA, CDR2 FQGNSA, per germline.

V and J are TRBV5-8 and TRBJ1-2; tentatively, D is TRBD1 (6 bases). Per germline, CDR1 SGHTS and CDR2 YDEGEE. Trimming took off 8 bases at V and 8 bases at J, with 16 bases between the two ends. This CDR3 has 12 residues. CDR3 sequence reads: CASPRPGVGYTF. In nucleotides, the CDR3 is TGTGCCAGTCCACGCCCAGGGGTAGGCTACACCTTC.